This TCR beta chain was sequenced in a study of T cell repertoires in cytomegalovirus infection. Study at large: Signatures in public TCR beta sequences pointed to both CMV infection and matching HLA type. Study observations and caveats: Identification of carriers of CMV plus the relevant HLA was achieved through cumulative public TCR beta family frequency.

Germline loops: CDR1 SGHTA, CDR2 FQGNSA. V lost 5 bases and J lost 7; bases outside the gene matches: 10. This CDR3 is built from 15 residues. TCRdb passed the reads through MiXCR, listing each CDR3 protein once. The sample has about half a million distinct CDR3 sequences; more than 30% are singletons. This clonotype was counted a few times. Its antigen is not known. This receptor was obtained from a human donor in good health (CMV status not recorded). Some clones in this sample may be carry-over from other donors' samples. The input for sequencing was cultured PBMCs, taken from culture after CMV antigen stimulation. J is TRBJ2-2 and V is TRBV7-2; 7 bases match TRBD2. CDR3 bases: TGTGCCAGCAGCCTGACTAGCAGGTTAGGCGGGGAGCTGTTTTTT. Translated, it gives CASSLTSRLGGELFF.